Listed here is a single T cell receptor (beta chain). This sample stems from a study of blood T cell repertoires in COVID-19. Study-wide context: Acute-phase and convalescent COVID-19 samples originated in the United States, Italy and Spain. T cells, B-cell-depleted T cells, or PBMCs provided the cDNA or gDNA that served as material.

The CDR3 has 12 residues. Germline-derived CDR1 and CDR2 are SGDLS and YYNGEE. Trimming took off 0 bases at V and 5 bases at J, with 5 bases between the two ends. Original analysis: Cell counts per sample came from amplifying reference gene primers. The table came from immunoSEQ multiplex PCR; TCRdb's copy has only in-frame clones and leaves some out. V and J calls and clone size are as listed in that table; D and trimming were resolved from the DNA. Among some 100,000 clones listed, roughly 87% were seen once. This TCR was sampled from a man aged 25 to 40 in a cohort sampled during active COVID-19. This chain joins TRBV9 and TRBJ2-5, with a tentative D call TRBD2 (5 bases). Sequenced input: peripheral blood. CDR3: CASSVGGETQYF. As DNA, the CDR3 is TGTGCCAGCAGCGTAGGCGGGGAGACCCAGTACTTC.